This T cell receptor beta chain comes out of a study of a mutant IDH1 vaccine in newly diagnosed glioma. Across the whole study: Vaccines were begun 4-6 weeks after radiotherapy alone, or with temozolomide cycles. Previous care, which was radiotherapy, temozolomide, or both, most often involved both. Weeks 35 and 47 hosted visits V12 and V13, respectively.

Stated time point: week 47, end of study. It was 300 ug of mutant IDH1 20-mer peptide that made up each vaccine dose, given with topical imiquimod. Germline V gene data show CDR1 as SNHLY and CDR2 as FYNNEI. This CDR3 has 17 residues. About this clone: Antigen specificity is unknown. Mismatch with germline at one junction end may stem from a read error.

Assay used: immunoSEQ multiplex PCR; TCRdb lists only in-frame clones, some missing. The repertoire holds tens of thousands of clones, with around 75% as singletons. Material: PBMCs, obtained from a glioma patient whose treatment included an IDH1 peptide vaccine. The sequence came from a man in his forties with glioma. J is TRBJ1-3 and V is TRBV2; 10 bases are shared with TRBD1. CDR3 nucleotides: TGTGCCAGCAGTAAAGCCTCCGGACAGGGGGCTGGAAACACCATATATTTT. It encodes CASSKASGQGAGNTIYF.